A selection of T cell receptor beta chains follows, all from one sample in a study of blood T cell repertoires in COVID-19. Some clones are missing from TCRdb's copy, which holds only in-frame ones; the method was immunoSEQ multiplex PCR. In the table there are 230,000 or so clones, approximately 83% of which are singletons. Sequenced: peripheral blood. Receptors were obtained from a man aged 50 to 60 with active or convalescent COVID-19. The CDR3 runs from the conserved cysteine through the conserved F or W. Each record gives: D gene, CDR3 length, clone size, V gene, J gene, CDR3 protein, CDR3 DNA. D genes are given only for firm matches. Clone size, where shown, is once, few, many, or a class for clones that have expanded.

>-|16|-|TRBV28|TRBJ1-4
CASSSGGGAANEKLFF
TGTGCCAGCAGTTCGGGCGGGGGGGCTGCTAATGAAAAACTGTTTTTT
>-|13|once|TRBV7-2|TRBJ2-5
CASSPRGSVTQYF
TGTGCCAGCAGCCCCCGAGGCAGCGTGACCCAGTACTTC
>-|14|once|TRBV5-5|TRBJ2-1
CASSLWDSDNEQFF
TGTGCCAGCAGCCTCTGGGACTCCGACAATGAGCAGTTCTTC
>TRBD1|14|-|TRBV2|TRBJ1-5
CASSARQGAQPQHF
TGTGCCAGCAGTGCCCGACAGGGAGCACAGCCCCAGCATTTT
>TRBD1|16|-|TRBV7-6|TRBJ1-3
CASSSGQAISGNTIYF
TGTGCCAGCAGCTCGGGACAGGCGATCTCTGGAAACACCATATATTTT
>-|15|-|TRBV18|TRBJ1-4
CASSPRQDFNEKLFF
TGTGCCAGCTCACCTAGACAGGACTTCAATGAAAAACTGTTTTTT
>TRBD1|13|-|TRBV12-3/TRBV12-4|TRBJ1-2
CASRSRTGAGYTF
TGTGCCAGCAGGTCTAGGACAGGGGCTGGCTACACCTTC
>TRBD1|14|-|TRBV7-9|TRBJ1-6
CASSKDRVNSPLHF
TGTGCCAGCAGCAAGGACAGGGTCAATTCACCCCTCCACTTT
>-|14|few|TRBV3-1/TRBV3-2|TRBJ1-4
CASSQGGAREKLFF
TGTGCCAGCAGCCAGGGGGGGGCAAGAGAAAAACTGTTTTTT
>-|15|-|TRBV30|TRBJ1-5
CAWSDGDKQRQPQHF
TGTGCCTGGAGTGACGGGGACAAACAGCGACAGCCCCAGCATTTT
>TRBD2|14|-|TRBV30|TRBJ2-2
CAWRLAGNGGELFF
TGTGCCTGGAGGCTAGCGGGGAATGGGGGGGAGCTGTTTTTT
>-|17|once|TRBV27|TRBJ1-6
CASKGGVLSSYNSPLHF
TGTGCCAGCAAGGGGGGGGTCCTGAGCTCCTATAATTCACCCCTCCACTTT
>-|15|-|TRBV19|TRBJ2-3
CASKKGRQAADTQYF
TGTGCCAGTAAGAAAGGAAGGCAGGCCGCAGATACGCAGTATTTT
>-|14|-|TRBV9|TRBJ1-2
CASRPAGTNYGYTF
TGTGCCAGCAGGCCTGCGGGGACTAACTATGGCTACACCTTC
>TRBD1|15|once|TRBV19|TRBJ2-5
CASSIPGQGQETQYF
TGTGCCAGTAGTATCCCGGGACAGGGACAAGAGACCCAGTACTTC
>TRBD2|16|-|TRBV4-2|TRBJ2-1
CASSQVSAGTYNEQFF
TGTGCCAGCAGCCAAGTTTCAGCGGGAACTTACAATGAGCAGTTCTTC
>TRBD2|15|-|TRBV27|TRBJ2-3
CASSLSGRGADTQYF
TGTGCCAGCAGTTTATCTGGGCGGGGGGCCGATACGCAGTATTTT
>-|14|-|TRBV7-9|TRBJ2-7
CASSPHGGTYEQYF
TGTGCCAGCAGCCCCCATGGAGGGACCTACGAGCAGTACTTC
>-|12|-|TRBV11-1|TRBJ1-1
CASSLGATEAFF
TGTGCCAGCAGCTTAGGGGCCACTGAAGCTTTCTTT
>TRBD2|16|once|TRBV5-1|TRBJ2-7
CASSASTGGAYYEQYF
TGCGCCAGCAGCGCTTCTACCGGGGGGGCCTATTACGAGCAGTACTTC
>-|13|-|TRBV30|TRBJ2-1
CAWSALGASEQFF
TGTGCCTGGAGTGCCCTCGGTGCGAGTGAGCAGTTCTTC
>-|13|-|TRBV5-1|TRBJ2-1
CASSLGPGNEQFF
TGCGCCAGCAGCTTGGGTCCGGGCAATGAGCAGTTCTTC
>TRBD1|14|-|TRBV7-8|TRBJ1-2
CASSSKATGLGYTF
TGTGCCAGCAGCTCAAAAGCGACAGGGCTAGGCTACACCTTC
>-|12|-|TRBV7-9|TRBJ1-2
CASSLAPGGYTF
TGTGCCAGCAGCTTAGCCCCAGGAGGCTACACCTTC
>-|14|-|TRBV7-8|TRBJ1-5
CASSLTGFNQPQHF
TGTGCCAGCAGCTTAACAGGTTTCAATCAGCCCCAGCATTTT
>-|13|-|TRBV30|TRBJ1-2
CAWSVGGSRGYTF
TGTGCCTGGAGTGTAGGCGGAAGCCGAGGCTACACCTTC
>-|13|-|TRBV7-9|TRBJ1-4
CASSLASEEKLFF
TGTGCCAGCAGCTTAGCGTCGGAGGAAAAACTGTTTTTT
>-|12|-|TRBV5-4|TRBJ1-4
CASSLVNEKLFF
TGTGCCAGCAGCTTGGTAAATGAAAAACTGTTTTTT
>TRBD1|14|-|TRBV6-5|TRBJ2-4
CASRETGTKNIQYF
TGTGCCAGCAGGGAGACAGGGACCAAAAACATTCAGTACTTC
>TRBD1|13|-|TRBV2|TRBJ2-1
CASFRTGQHEQFF
TGTGCCAGCTTCCGGACAGGGCAACATGAGCAGTTCTTC
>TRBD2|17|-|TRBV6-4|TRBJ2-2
CASSRTSGGTNTGELFF
TGTGCCAGCAGTAGGACTAGCGGGGGGACGAACACCGGGGAGCTGTTTTTT
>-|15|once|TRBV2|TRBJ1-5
CASSEGPTGRQPQHF
TGTGCCAGCAGTGAAGGCCCCACAGGGAGACAGCCCCAGCATTTT
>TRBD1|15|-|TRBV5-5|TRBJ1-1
CASSSDRVYHTEAFF
TGTGCCAGCAGCTCGGACAGGGTTTATCACACTGAAGCTTTCTTT